This is a list of T cell receptor beta chains from one sample in a study of cytomegalovirus exposure and HLA in healthy donors. Assay used: immunoSEQ multiplex PCR; TCRdb lists only in-frame clones, some missing. The profile covers around 100,000 clones, with about 70% appearing a single time and about 2.6% taken by the ten largest. The material sequenced was PBMCs. The receptors come from a man aged 50 to 59 in good health and CMV-seropositive. Each CDR3 is given with its conserved first and last residue. Fields, in order: J gene, V gene, D gene, clone size, CDR3 DNA, CDR3 protein. D genes are given only for firm matches. The size entry is marked missing in some rows and otherwise reads once, few, many or a size class.

TRBJ2-1	TRBV7-2	-	-	TGTGCCAGCAGCTTAGAGTACAGGGACGAGTTCGAGCAGTTCTTC	CASSLEYRDEFEQFF
TRBJ2-1	TRBV4-2	-	-	TGTGCCAGCAGCCAAGATCGGAATCCCCCGGGAAATGAGCAGTTCTTC	CASSQDRNPPGNEQFF
TRBJ2-1	TRBV7-2	-	-	TGTGCCAGCAGCGCCACATCCTACAATGAGCAGTTCTTC	CASSATSYNEQFF
TRBJ1-6	TRBV7-2	-	few	TGTGCCAGCAGCTTAGCGTCCGGGGGATTTATGGGTTCACCCCTCCACTTT	CASSLASGGFMGSPLHF
TRBJ1-1	TRBV7-2	-	-	TGTGCCAGCAGCGGCAGGGGTGCGGCTGAAGCTTTCTTT	CASSGRGAAEAFF
TRBJ2-5	TRBV18	-	-	TGTGCCAGCTCACCCAGTGGAGTCTCGGAGACCCAGTACTTC	CASSPSGVSETQYF
TRBJ1-5	TRBV19	-	-	TGTGCCAGTAATATGGGCAGGGATCAGCCCCAGCATTTT	CASNMGRDQPQHF
TRBJ2-2	TRBV2	TRBD2	-	TGTGCCAGCACCGGGACTAGCGGTTTCCAGAACACCGGGGAGCTGTTTTTT	CASTGTSGFQNTGELFF
TRBJ1-5	TRBV7-2	-	-	TGTGCCAGCAGCACAGTTAGCAATCAGCCCCAGCATTTT	CASSTVSNQPQHF
TRBJ1-2	TRBV4-1	-	-	TGCGCCAGCAGCCAAGATGGGCTTTCCTATGGCTACACCTTC	CASSQDGLSYGYTF
TRBJ2-3	TRBV6-1	-	-	TGTGCCAGCAGTGAATTCGGGGTAGGGCCCACAGATACGCAGTATTTT	CASSEFGVGPTDTQYF
TRBJ2-2	TRBV7-8	TRBD1	-	TGTGCCAGCAGCTTAGTAGACAGGGGTCAAGGGGAGCTGTTTTTT	CASSLVDRGQGELFF
TRBJ2-1	TRBV10-3	TRBD2	-	TGTGCCATCAGTGAGGGACTAGCGGGGTATGAGCAGTTCTTC	CAISEGLAGYEQFF
TRBJ2-4	TRBV23-1	-	-	TGCGCCAGCAGTCGACTACGCTGGCTAGCCAAAAACATTCAGTACTTC	CASSRLRWLAKNIQYF
TRBJ1-1	TRBV19	TRBD1	-	TGTGCCAGTAGTACCGGACAGGGTTTTACTGAAGCTTTCTTT	CASSTGQGFTEAFF
TRBJ2-2	TRBV5-1	-	few	TGCGCCAGCAGCTTGGGGCAGGGAGGCACCGGGGAGCTGTTTTTT	CASSLGQGGTGELFF
TRBJ2-1	TRBV7-9	TRBD2	-	TGTGCCAGCAGCTTAGCTCTAGCGGGAACCTACAATGAGCAGTTCTTC	CASSLALAGTYNEQFF
TRBJ2-1	TRBV11-3	-	-	TGTGCCAGCAGCCTTCGCGTCGTGCTAGCGTGGGACAATGAGCAGTTCTTC	CASSLRVVLAWDNEQFF
TRBJ2-7	TRBV5-1	-	-	TGCGCCAGCAGCTTTGGCACTACCACGTTTCCCGAGCAGTACTTC	CASSFGTTTFPEQYF
TRBJ2-3	TRBV7-2	-	once	TGTGCCAGCAGCTTAGCGAGGCAGGGCGGCGCAGATACGCAGTATTTT	CASSLARQGGADTQYF
TRBJ2-3	TRBV6-1	-	-	TGTGCCAGCAGTGGGAAGGGCAGGGCGACAGATACGCAGTATTTT	CASSGKGRATDTQYF
TRBJ2-3	TRBV5-1	-	-	TGCGCCAGCAGCTTGGCCGTGGCCGTAGGGGGTGGAGATACGCAGTATTTT	CASSLAVAVGGGDTQYF
TRBJ2-3	TRBV5-1	-	few	TGCGCCAGCAGCTTGGCGAGGAGCCGGTCGCATACGCAGTATTTT	CASSLARSRSHTQYF
TRBJ2-1	TRBV11-2	TRBD2	-	TGTGCCAGCAGCTTAGATCGGGTTAGCGGGAGGGCGTATGAGCAGTTCTTC	CASSLDRVSGRAYEQFF
TRBJ2-1	TRBV7-3	-	-	TGTGCCAGCAGCTTAACGTCGGCGGTCTCCTACAATGAGCAGTTCTTC	CASSLTSAVSYNEQFF
TRBJ1-1	TRBV5-1	TRBD1	-	TGCGCCAGCAGCTATGGACAGGGACGAACTGAAGCTTTCTTT	CASSYGQGRTEAFF
TRBJ2-5	TRBV6-1	TRBD1	-	TGTGCCAGCAGTTTACAGGGGGCTGGCGCAGAGACCCAGTACTTC	CASSLQGAGAETQYF
TRBJ2-2	TRBV2	-	-	TGTGCCAGCAGTGAAAATCCGCGTAGTACCGGGGAGCTGTTTTTT	CASSENPRSTGELFF
TRBJ2-7	TRBV5-1	-	-	TGCGCCAGCAGCATACGGGGGTACGAGCAGTACTTC	CASSIRGYEQYF
TRBJ2-3	TRBV5-1	TRBD2	-	TGCGCCAGCAGCTTGGGGGCGGGGGGGCCAGCAGATACGCAGTATTTT	CASSLGAGGPADTQYF
TRBJ2-7	TRBV27	-	once	TGTGCCAGCTCACAGCGGGCCTACTACGAGCAGTACTTC	CASSQRAYYEQYF
TRBJ2-7	TRBV28	-	few	TGTGCCAGCAAAGTTGGGGGGAGCTCCTACGAGCAGTACTTC	CASKVGGSSYEQYF
TRBJ2-7	TRBV14	TRBD1	-	TGTGCCAGCAGCCACTTCCACCACGGGACAGGGGTGAGGGTCGAGCAGTACTTC	CASSHFHHGTGVRVEQYF
TRBJ2-7	TRBV4-1	TRBD2	-	TGCGCCAGCAGCCGTACGACCGGGACTAGCGGTTCCTACGAGCAGTACTTC	CASSRTTGTSGSYEQYF
TRBJ1-6	TRBV9	-	-	TGTGCCAGCAGCGTAGATCGGTCGGGTTCACCCCTCCACTTT	CASSVDRSGSPLHF
TRBJ2-7	TRBV27	-	-	TGTGCCAGCAGTTTACAACAGGCCTACGAGCAGTACTTC	CASSLQQAYEQYF
TRBJ1-5	TRBV18	-	-	TGTGCCAGCTCACCAGGGGAGGCTCAGCCCCAGCATTTT	CASSPGEAQPQHF
TRBJ2-1	TRBV9	-	-	TGTGCCAGCAGCGTAGAGCTTTCGGGGCGGGGTTTTAGAAGTGAGCAGTTCTTC	CASSVELSGRGFRSEQFF
TRBJ2-7	TRBV30	TRBD1	-	TGTGCCTGGTCTCCCGGGACAGGGAACTACGAGCAGTACTTC	CAWSPGTGNYEQYF
TRBJ2-7	TRBV12-5	-	-	TGTGCTAGTGGTTTGCGTAGAGTCGGACATCTCTCCTACGAGCAGTACTTC	CASGLRRVGHLSYEQYF
TRBJ2-7	TRBV10-3	-	-	TGTGCCATCAGTGCTGAGTACGAGCAGTACTTC	CAISAEYEQYF
TRBJ2-3	TRBV5-4	-	-	TGTGCCAGCAGCTCCGGACTGGGCACGCAGTATTTT	CASSSGLGTQYF
TRBJ2-5	TRBV6-5	-	-	TGTGCCAGCAGTTACTCGAGGCTCGGGACCCAGTACTTC	CASSYSRLGTQYF
TRBJ2-2	TRBV18	TRBD1	few	TGTGCCAGCTCACCACCGGGACAGGGCAACACCGGGGAGCTGTTTTTT	CASSPPGQGNTGELFF
TRBJ2-5	TRBV30	TRBD2	-	TGTGCCTGGTCCCCCCTTGAGCGGGAGCTATCAGAGCAGTACTTC	CAWSPLERELSEQYF
TRBJ2-7	TRBV5-5	-	-	TGTGCCAGCAGCCGAGGTGGGACACGAGCGTATTACGAGCAGTACTTC	CASSRGGTRAYYEQYF
TRBJ1-5	TRBV19	TRBD1	-	TGTGCCAGTAGTATGTCTCTGGGACAGGGGATTTATCAGCCCCAGCATTTT	CASSMSLGQGIYQPQHF
TRBJ2-1	TRBV6-1	-	-	TGTGCCAGCAGTGAAGACGGGGTAAACCCCTACAATGAGCAGTTCTTC	CASSEDGVNPYNEQFF
TRBJ2-5	TRBV9	TRBD2	-	TGTGCCAGCAGCTCGACTAGCGGGAGGGAGGTGGCGACCCAGTACTTC	CASSSTSGREVATQYF
TRBJ2-2	TRBV2	TRBD1	-	TGTGCCAGCATGAGGGGGCTGGACACCGGGGAGCTGTTTTTT	CASMRGLDTGELFF
TRBJ1-5	TRBV6-5	TRBD1	-	TGTGCCAGCAGCCCGACAGGGCAAAGTCAGCCCCAGCATTTT	CASSPTGQSQPQHF
TRBJ2-7	TRBV28	TRBD2	-	TGTGCCAGCAAACTAGCGCGGGAGTCCTACGAGCAGTACTTC	CASKLARESYEQYF
TRBJ1-1	TRBV18	-	-	TGTGCCAGCTCAATAGGACAGAACACTGAAGCTTTCTTT	CASSIGQNTEAFF
TRBJ2-3	TRBV2	TRBD2	-	TGTGCCAGCCTCCCCACTAGCGGCCATCGCACAGATACGCAGTATTTT	CASLPTSGHRTDTQYF